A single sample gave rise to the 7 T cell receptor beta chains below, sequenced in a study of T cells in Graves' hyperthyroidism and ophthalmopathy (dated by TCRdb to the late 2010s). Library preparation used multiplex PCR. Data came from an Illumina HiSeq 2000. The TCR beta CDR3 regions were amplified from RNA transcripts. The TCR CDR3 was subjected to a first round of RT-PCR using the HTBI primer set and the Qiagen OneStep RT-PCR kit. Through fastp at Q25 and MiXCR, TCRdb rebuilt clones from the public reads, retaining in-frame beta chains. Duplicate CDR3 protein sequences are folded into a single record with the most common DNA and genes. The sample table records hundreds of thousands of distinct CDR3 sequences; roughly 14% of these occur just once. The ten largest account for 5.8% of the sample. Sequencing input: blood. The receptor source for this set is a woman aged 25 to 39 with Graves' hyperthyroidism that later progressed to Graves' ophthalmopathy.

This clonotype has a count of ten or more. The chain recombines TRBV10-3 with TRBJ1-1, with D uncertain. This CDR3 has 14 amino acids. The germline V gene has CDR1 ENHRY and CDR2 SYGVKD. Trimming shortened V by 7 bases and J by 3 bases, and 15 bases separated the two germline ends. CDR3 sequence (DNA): TGTGCCATCAAGTCTGGGGTTCAGGACACTGAAGCTTTCTTT. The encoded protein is CAIKSGVQDTEAFF.

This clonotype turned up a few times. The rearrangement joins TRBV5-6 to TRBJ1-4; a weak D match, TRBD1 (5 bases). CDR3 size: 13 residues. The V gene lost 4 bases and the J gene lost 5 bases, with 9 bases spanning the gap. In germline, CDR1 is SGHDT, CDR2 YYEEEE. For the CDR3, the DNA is TGTGCCAGCAGCCAACGACAGAATGAAAAACTGTTTTTT. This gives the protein CASSQRQNEKLFF.

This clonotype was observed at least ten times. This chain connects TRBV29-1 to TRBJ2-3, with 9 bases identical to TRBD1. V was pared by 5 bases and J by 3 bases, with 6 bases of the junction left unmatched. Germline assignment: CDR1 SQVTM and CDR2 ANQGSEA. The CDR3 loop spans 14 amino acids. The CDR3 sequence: CSVSSDRGTDTQYF. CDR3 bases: TGCAGCGTTTCATCCGACAGGGGGACAGATACGCAGTATTTT.

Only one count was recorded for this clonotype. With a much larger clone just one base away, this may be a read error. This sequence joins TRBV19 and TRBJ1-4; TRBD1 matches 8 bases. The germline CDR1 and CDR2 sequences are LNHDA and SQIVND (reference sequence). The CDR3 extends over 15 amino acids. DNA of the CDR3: TGTGCCAGTAGTACAGGGACAGGACCTACTGAAAATCTGTTTTTT. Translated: CASSTGTGPTENLFF. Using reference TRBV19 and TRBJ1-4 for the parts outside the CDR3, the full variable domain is DGGITQSPKYLFRKEGQNVTLSCEQNLNHDAMYWYRQDPGQGLRLIYYSQIVNDFQKGDIAEGYSVSREKKESFPLTVTSAQKNPTAFYLCASSTGTGPTENLFFGSGTQLSVL.

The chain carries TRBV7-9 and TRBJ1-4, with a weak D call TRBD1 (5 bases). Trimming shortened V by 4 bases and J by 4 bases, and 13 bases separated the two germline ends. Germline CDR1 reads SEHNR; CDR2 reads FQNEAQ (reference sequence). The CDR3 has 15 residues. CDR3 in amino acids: CASSYRGSLNEKLFF. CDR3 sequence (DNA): TGTGCCAGCAGCTACCGGGGCAGTCTTAATGAAAAACTGTTTTTT.

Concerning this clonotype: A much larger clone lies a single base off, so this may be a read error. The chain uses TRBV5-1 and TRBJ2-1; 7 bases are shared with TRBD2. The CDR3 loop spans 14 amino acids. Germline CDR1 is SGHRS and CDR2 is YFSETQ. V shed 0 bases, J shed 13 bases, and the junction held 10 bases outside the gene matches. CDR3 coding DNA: TGCGCCAGCAGCTTGGGTCCCGGGGGGAAGACCCAGTTCTTC. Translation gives CASSLGPGGKTQFF.

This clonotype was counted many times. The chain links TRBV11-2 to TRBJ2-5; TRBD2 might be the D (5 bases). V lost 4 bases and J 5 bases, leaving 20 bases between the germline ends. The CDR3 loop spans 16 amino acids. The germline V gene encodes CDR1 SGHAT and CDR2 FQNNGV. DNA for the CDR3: TGTGCCAGCAGCTCCCTCGACTACCCCAAGAGGGAGACCCAGTACTTC. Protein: CASSSLDYPKRETQYF.